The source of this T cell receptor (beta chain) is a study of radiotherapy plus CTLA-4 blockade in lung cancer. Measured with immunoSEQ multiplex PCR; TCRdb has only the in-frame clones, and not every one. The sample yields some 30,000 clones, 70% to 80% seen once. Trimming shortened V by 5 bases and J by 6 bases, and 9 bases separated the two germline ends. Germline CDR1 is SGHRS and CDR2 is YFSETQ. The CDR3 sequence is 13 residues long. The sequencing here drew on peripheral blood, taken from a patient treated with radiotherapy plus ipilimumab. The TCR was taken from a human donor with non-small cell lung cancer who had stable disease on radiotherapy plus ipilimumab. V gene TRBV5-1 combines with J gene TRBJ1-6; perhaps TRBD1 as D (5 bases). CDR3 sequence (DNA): TGCGCCAGCAGGGACAACCCTAATTCACCCCTCCACTTT. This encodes CASRDNPNSPLHF.